These 17 T cell receptor beta chains originate from one sample sequenced in a study of regulatory T cells in long-lasting Graves disease (dated by TCRdb to the early 2020s). Library preparation employed multiplex PCR. Sequencing relied on an Illumina HiSeq 4000. iRepertoire HTBI primers and Arm-PCR amplification of CDR3 regions were used to construct TCR beta libraries. TCRdb reprocessed the public reads (quality trimming at Q25 with fastp, clone calling with MiXCR) and kept in-frame beta chains. Each CDR3 protein gets just one entry, which takes the most common genes and DNA from the rows behind it. This sample lists roughly 610,000 distinct CDR3 sequences; more than 15% were detected once. The ten largest clonotypes hold about 12% of the sample. Read against the paper, the sample's time point label means: newly diagnosed GD, antithyroid drugs for less than 3 months. RNA was extracted from PBMCs in TRIzol for both TCR sequencing and RNA sequencing.

These same records also appear under a second study, on T cells in Graves' hyperthyroidism and ophthalmopathy.

The sample in question was peripheral blood mononuclear cells (PBMCs), obtained at new diagnosis, from a patient treated with antithyroid drugs. These receptors all stem from a man between 18 and 29 years old with Graves disease. Donor details come from another sample of the same person, matched by shared clones.

This clonotype was seen repeatedly, ten times or more. The rearrangement joins TRBV20-1 to TRBJ2-7; a possible D gene is TRBD2 (6 bases). Deletions cut 5 bases from V and 3 bases from J, with 8 bases between. Germline CDR1 DFQATT, CDR2 SNEGSKA (reference sequence). The CDR3 totals 11 residues. For the CDR3, the DNA is TGCAGTGCTGCAGCGGGCTACGAGCAGTACTTC. This codes for CSAAAGYEQYF.

The sample holds many counts of this clonotype. This chain links TRBV30 with TRBJ2-3; D is uncertain. The length of the CDR3 is 13 residues. The V end was cut by 2 bases, the J end by 12 bases, with 18 bases between. Germline lookup yields CDR1 GTSNPN and CDR2 SVGIG (reference sequence). The CDR3 DNA reads as TGTGCCTGGAGTTTGACTGGAATCGCCGCCCAGTATTTT. Its translation is CAWSLTGIAAQYF.

Ten or more counts support this clonotype. The chain has TRBV18 and TRBJ2-7; no reliable D call. The V and J ends lost 0 bases and 2 bases respectively, with 14 bases between them. From germline, CDR1 is KGHSH and CDR2 LQKENI. The CDR3 sequence is 16 residues long. The CDR3 is CASSPPLFSETYEQYF. The CDR3 nucleotides read TGTGCCAGCTCACCACCGCTTTTCTCAGAGACCTACGAGCAGTACTTC.

This clonotype was recorded at least ten times. This chain joins TRBV29-1 and TRBJ2-1, with 7 bases aligning to TRBD1. Germline V gene sequence: CDR1 SQVTM, CDR2 ANQGSEA. With 7 bases clipped from V and 8 bases from J, the junction kept 14 bases outside the gene matches. This CDR3 spans 14 amino acids. The CDR3 DNA reads TGCAGCGGACAACAAGGGGGCGCAGCGGATGAGCAGTTCTTC. Translating it yields CSGQQGGAADEQFF.

This clonotype was counted ten times or more. The V gene is TRBV28, the J gene TRBJ2-5; TRBD1 matches 7 bases. The CDR3 sequence is 12 residues long. The germline CDR1 and CDR2 sequences are MDHEN and SYDVKM. Germline trimming cut 8 bases from V and 1 base from J; bases unmatched to any gene: 1. In nucleotides, the CDR3 is TGTGCCAGCGGGACAGCCCAAGAGACCCAGTACTTC. Protein sequence: CASGTAQETQYF.

The chain employs TRBV6-1 and TRBJ1-3; a possible D gene is TRBD1 (5 bases). Trimming left V 7 bases short and J 2 bases short, with 18 bases between. In germline, CDR1 is MNHNS, CDR2 SASEGT. The CDR3 extends over 16 amino acids. The DNA for the CDR3 is TGTGCCAGCACCCAATTTGGGACGGGGGCTGGAAACACCATATATTTT. Its protein product is CASTQFGTGAGNTIYF.

The chain recombines TRBV11-2 with TRBJ2-3; 8 bases line up with TRBD2. This CDR3 spans 17 amino acids. The ends lost 5 bases at V and 4 bases at J; junction bases unmatched: 14. CDR1 is SGHAT and CDR2 is FQNNGV in the germline V gene. CDR3 DNA: TGTGCCAGCAGCCGCCCGGAGAGCGGGAGCATCCCAGATACGCAGTATTTT. This translates into CASSRPESGSIPDTQYF.

This clonotype came up a few times. The rearrangement uses TRBV4-1 and TRBJ2-7; 11 bases fit TRBD1. The CDR3 covers 17 residues. V dropped 0 bases and J dropped 0; count of bases not matched to a gene: 4. Germline-derived CDR1 and CDR2 are MGHRA and YSYEKL. CDR3 nucleotides: TGCGCCAGCAGCCAAGATGATGGGACAGGGGGCTCCTACGAGCAGTACTTC. Its translation: CASSQDDGTGGSYEQYF.

This clonotype was observed at least ten times. The V and J genes are TRBV24-1 and TRBJ2-7; possibly TRBD1 for D (5 bases). Germline V lookup: CDR1 KGHDR, CDR2 SFDVKD. With 4 bases removed from V and 0 bases from J, the gap between germline ends came to 15 bases. The CDR3 runs to 16 residues. This CDR3 reads CATSDPTGDTSYEQYF. The CDR3 bases are TGTGCCACCAGTGACCCAACAGGCGACACCTCCTACGAGCAGTACTTC.

This clonotype was recorded at least ten times. CDR3 protein: CASSLEWANTGELFF. Written as DNA, the CDR3 is TGTGCCAGCAGCTTAGAGTGGGCAAACACCGGGGAGCTGTTTTTT. The J gene is TRBJ2-2, the V gene TRBV7-9; D remains unclear. The CDR3 totals 15 residues. Between the trimmed V and J ends, which lost 1 base and 2 bases, there was a span of 8 bases. Germline assignment: CDR1 SEHNR and CDR2 FQNEAQ (reference sequence).

This clonotype has at least ten counts. The chain's CDR3 is CASSPGVLSEAFF. In DNA, the CDR3 is TGCGCCAGCAGCCCAGGGGTCCTCTCTGAAGCTTTCTTT. The V call is TRBV5-1, the J call TRBJ1-1; TRBD1 is a possible D gene (6 bases). CDR3 size: 13 residues. Per germline, CDR1 SGHRS and CDR2 YFSETQ. Trimming left V 4 bases short and J 6 bases short, with 13 bases between.

The chain recombines TRBV6-1 with TRBJ2-6; 7 bases map to TRBD1. The CDR3 extends over 20 amino acids. J gave up 0 bases and V 5 bases, and 16 bases lay outside the gene matches. Germline CDR1 is MNHNS and CDR2 is SASEGT. The CDR3 DNA is TGTGCCAGCAGTCGACGTGCCGGGACAGTAAGTTCCTCTGGGGCCAACGTCCTGACTTTC. It encodes CASSRRAGTVSSSGANVLTF.

At least ten counts were recorded for this clonotype. V is TRBV28 and J is TRBJ2-7; D not certain. The CDR3 totals 15 residues. Trimming stripped 1 base from V and 0 bases from J, with 10 bases between. CDR1 and CDR2 from the germline V gene are MDHEN and SYDVKM. The CDR3 here is CASSLSPKSSYEQYF. The CDR3 DNA follows: TGTGCCAGCAGTTTATCCCCAAAAAGCTCCTACGAGCAGTACTTC.

This clonotype came up many times. This chain joins TRBV12-3 or TRBV12-4 and TRBJ1-2; D gene ambiguous. This CDR3 is 12 amino acids long. V gave up 6 bases and J gave up 5 bases, with 10 bases separating them. CDR3 amino acids: CASRLDVYGYTF. The CDR3 nucleotides read TGTGCCAGCAGACTGGACGTATATGGCTACACCTTC.

This clonotype was picked up many times. J is TRBJ2-4 and V is TRBV27; possible D gene TRBD2, 6 bases. Germline loops: CDR1 MNHEY, CDR2 SMNVEV (reference sequence). V lost 6 bases and J lost 0, with 12 bases in between. This CDR3 comprises 15 residues. The CDR3 loop reads CASRIFGGAKNIQYF. Here the CDR3 DNA reads TGTGCCAGCAGAATATTCGGGGGAGCCAAAAACATTCAGTACTTC.

This clonotype was observed many times. The chain has TRBV5-1 and TRBJ2-2; TRBD1 is a possible D gene (5 bases). Trimming removed 7 bases from V and 3 bases from J, with 16 bases in between. The CDR3 is made up of 15 amino acids. CDR1 SGHRS and CDR2 YFSETQ come from the germline V gene. CDR3 amino acids: CASSQGRSDTGELFF. The DNA of the CDR3 is TGCGCCAGCTCGCAGGGTAGGTCGGACACCGGGGAGCTGTTTTTT.

In this sample, this clonotype turned up a few times. The chain links TRBV5-1 to TRBJ1-2; unclear D gene. The CDR3 runs 13 residues. Germline values: CDR1 SGHRS, CDR2 YFSETQ. V was clipped by 6 bases and J by 4 bases, with 13 bases between them. The CDR3 region is CASKLEEAYGYTF. The CDR3 DNA reads TGCGCCAGCAAGTTGGAAGAAGCCTATGGCTACACCTTC. Full variable domain (rest looked up from reference TRBV5-1 and TRBJ1-2): KAGVTQTPRYLIKTRGQQVTLSCSPISGHRSVSWYQQTPGQGLQFLFEYFSETQRNKGNFPGRFSGRQFSNSRSEMNVSTLELGDSALYLCASKLEEAYGYTFGSGTRLTVV.